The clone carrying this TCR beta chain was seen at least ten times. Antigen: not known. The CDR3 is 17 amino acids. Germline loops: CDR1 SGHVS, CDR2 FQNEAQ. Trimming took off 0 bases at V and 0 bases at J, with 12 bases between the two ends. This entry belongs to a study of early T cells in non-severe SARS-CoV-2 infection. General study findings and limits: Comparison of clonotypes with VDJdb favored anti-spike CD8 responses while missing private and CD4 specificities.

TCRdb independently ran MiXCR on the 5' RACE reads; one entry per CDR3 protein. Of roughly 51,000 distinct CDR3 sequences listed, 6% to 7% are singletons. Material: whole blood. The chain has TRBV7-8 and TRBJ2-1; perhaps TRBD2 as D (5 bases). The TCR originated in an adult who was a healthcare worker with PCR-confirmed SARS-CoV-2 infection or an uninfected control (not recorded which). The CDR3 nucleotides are TGTGCCAGCAGCTTAGCGAGGGCAGGCAGCTCCTACAATGAGCAGTTCTTC. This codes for CASSLARAGSSYNEQFF. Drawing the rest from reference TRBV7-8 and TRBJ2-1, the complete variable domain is GAGVSQSPRYKVAKRGQDVALRCDPISGHVSLFWYQQALGQGPEFLTYFQNEAQLDKSGLPSDRFFAERPEGSVSTLKIQRTQQEDSAVYLCASSLARAGSSYNEQFFGPGTRLTVL.